This entry describes one T cell receptor beta chain. Assay: immunoSEQ multiplex PCR; the TCRdb copy retains only in-frame clones and omits some. The sample holds 150,000 to 200,000 clones, roughly 82% seen once. The record originates from a study of blood T cell repertoires in COVID-19. In the study overall: Sample material is recorded as cDNA or gDNA derived from T cells, B-cell-depleted T cells, or PBMCs.

V lost 7 bases to trimming and J lost 0 bases, with 13 bases between them. Germline CDR1 and CDR2: SNHLY and FYNNEI. There are 16 residues in the CDR3. Individuals aged about 18 to 90 years were recruited from 24 US areas. Cohort 3 donors were reported recovered after two negative PCRs, clearance, or symptom resolution. The sample taken for sequencing was PBMCs or T cells enriched from blood (not recorded which). The genes are TRBV2 and TRBJ1-6; D gene ambiguous. The source of this sequence is a man between 50 and 59 years old who had recovered from COVID-19. The CDR3 loop is CASKGQASSYNSPLHF. CDR3 bases: TGTGCCAGCAAAGGTCAGGCGAGCTCCTATAATTCACCCCTCCACTTT.